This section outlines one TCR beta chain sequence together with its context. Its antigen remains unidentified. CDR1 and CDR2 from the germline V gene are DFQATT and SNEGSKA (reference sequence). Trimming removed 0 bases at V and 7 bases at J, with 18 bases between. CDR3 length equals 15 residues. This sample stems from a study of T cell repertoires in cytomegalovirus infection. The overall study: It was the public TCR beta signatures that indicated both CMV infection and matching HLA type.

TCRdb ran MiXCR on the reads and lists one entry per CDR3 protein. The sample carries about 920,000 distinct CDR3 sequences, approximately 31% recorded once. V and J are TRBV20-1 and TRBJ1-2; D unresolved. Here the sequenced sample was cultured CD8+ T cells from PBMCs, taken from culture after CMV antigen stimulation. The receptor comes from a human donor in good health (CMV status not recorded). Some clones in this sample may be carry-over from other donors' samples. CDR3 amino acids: CSARDRETSSVGYTF. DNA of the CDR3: TGCAGTGCTAGAGATAGGGAAACATCCTCCGTTGGCTACACCTTC.